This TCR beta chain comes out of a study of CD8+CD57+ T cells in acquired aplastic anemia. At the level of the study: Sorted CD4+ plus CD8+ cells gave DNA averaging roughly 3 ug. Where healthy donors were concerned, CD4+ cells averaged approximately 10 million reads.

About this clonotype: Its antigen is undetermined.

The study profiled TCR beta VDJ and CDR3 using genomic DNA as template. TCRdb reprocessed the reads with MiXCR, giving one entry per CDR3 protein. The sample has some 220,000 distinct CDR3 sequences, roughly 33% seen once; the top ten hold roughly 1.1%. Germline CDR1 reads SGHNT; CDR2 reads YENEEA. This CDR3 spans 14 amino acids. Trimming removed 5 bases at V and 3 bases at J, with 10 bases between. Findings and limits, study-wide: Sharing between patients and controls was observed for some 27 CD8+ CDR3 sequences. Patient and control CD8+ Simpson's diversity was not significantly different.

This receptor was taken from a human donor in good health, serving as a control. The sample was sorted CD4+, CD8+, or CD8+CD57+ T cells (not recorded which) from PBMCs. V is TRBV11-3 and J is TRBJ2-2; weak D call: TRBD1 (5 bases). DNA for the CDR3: TGTGCCAGCAGCCCACAAGGGGACACCGGGGAGCTGTTTTTT. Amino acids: CASSPQGDTGELFF.